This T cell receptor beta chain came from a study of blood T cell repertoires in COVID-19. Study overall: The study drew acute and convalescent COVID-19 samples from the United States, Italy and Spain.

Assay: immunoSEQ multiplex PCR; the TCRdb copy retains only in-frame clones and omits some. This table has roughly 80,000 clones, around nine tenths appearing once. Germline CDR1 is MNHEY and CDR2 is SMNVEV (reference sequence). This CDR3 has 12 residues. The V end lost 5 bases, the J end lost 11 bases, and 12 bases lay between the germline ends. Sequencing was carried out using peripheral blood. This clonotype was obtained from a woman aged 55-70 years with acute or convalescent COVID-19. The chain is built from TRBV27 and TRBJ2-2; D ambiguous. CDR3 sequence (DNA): TGTGCCAGCAGTCCTCGAGAGTTCGAGCTGTTTTTT. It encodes CASSPREFELFF.